One sample yielded the 26 T cell receptor beta chains listed below, sequenced in a study of T cell responses to AZD1222 COVID-19 vaccine. Measured with immunoSEQ multiplex PCR; TCRdb has only the in-frame clones, and not every one. The sample shows 110,000 to 150,000 clones, over 90% of them seen only once. The source material was peripheral blood, sampled on day 0 of AZD1222 vaccination. These receptor sequences come from an adult in good health.

The V and J genes are TRBV5-4 and TRBJ2-1; TRBD2 matches at 10 bases. Per the germline V gene, CDR1 is SGHNT and CDR2 is YYREEE (reference sequence). The V segment lost 0 bases and the J segment 6 bases; nucleotides outside the gene matches: 9. This CDR3 contains 17 residues. The CDR3 nucleotides read TGTGCCAGCAGCTTGGAGCTCGCTAGCGGGAGACTCAATGAGCAGTTCTTC. Its protein is CASSLELASGRLNEQFF. Variable domain in full (rest from reference TRBV5-4 and TRBJ2-1): ETGVTQSPTHLIKTRGQQVTLRCSSQSGHNTVSWYQQALGQGPQFIFQYYREEENGRGNFPPRFSGLQFPNYSSELNVNALELDDSALYLCASSLELASGRLNEQFFGPGTRLTVL.

The chain carries TRBV23-1 and TRBJ2-1; 7 nucleotides align to TRBD1. TRBV23-1 counts as an open reading frame of uncertain function. V gave up 0 bases and J gave up 2 bases; unmatched junction bases: 7. The CDR3 length is 17 residues. Written as DNA, the CDR3 is TGCGCCAGCAGTCAATCGCGACAGGGTCTTCCCTACAATGAGCAGTTCTTC. Protein product: CASSQSRQGLPYNEQFF.

The chain couples TRBV6-5 to TRBJ1-4; 9 bases are a match to TRBD1. The CDR3 spans 15 residues. V gave up 5 bases and J gave up 8 bases; unmatched junction bases: 9. Looked up from germline, CDR1 is MNHEY and CDR2 is SVGAGI. The CDR3 sequence: CASSPTGGIREKLFF. CDR3 bases: TGTGCCAGCAGTCCCACAGGGGGCATACGGGAAAAACTGTTTTTT.

V gene TRBV9 combines with J gene TRBJ1-5, with D perhaps TRBD1 (5 bases). V was cut by 0 bases and J by 5 bases, with 6 bases left in between. CDR3 length: 13 residues. Germline V gives CDR1 SGDLS, CDR2 YYNGEE. The CDR3 here is CASSVVGDQPQHF. In nucleotides, the CDR3 is TGTGCCAGCAGCGTAGTGGGGGATCAGCCCCAGCATTTT.

The CDR3 DNA reads as TGCGCCAGCAGCTTGGGGGTCCAGTCTAACTATGGCTACACCTTC. Translating gives CASSLGVQSNYGYTF. The V gene is TRBV5-1, the J gene TRBJ1-2; D is undetermined. This CDR3 region has 15 residues. V was pared by 0 bases and J by 0 bases, with 9 bases between. Germline values: CDR1 SGHRS, CDR2 YFSETQ.

The genes are TRBV19 and TRBJ1-2, with TRBD1 matching over 10 bases. With V trimmed by 5 bases and J by 7 bases, 4 bases remained unmatched. The length of the CDR3 is 13 residues. Germline CDR1 reads LNHDA; CDR2 reads SQIVND (reference sequence). The chain's CDR3 is CASSSTGGTGYTF. The CDR3, as DNA: TGTGCCAGTAGTTCGACAGGGGGCACTGGCTACACCTTC.

V gene TRBV14 combines with J gene TRBJ1-6, with D hard to call. CDR3 length equals 16 residues. Per the germline V gene, CDR1 is SGHDN and CDR2 is FVKESK. V was cut by 4 bases and J by 2 bases, with 12 bases left in between. The CDR3 sequence is CASSRPLTPYNSPLHF. DNA for the CDR3: TGTGCCAGCAGCCGGCCCTTGACCCCCTATAATTCACCCCTCCACTTT. Variable domain in full (rest from reference TRBV14 and TRBJ1-6): EAGVTQFPSHSVIEKGQTVTLRCDPISGHDNLYWYRRVMGKEIKFLLHFVKESKQDESGMPNNRFLAERTGGTYSTLKVQPAELEDSGVYFCASSRPLTPYNSPLHFGNGTRLTVT.

V usage is TRBV11-3 and J usage is TRBJ2-5, with 8 bases that match TRBD2. The germline V gene encodes CDR1 SGHNT and CDR2 YENEEA. Germline trimming cut 1 base from V and 5 bases from J; bases unmatched to any gene: 0. The CDR3 consists of 13 residues. Written as DNA, the CDR3 is TGTGCCAGCAGCTTAGCGGGGGGGGAGACCCAGTACTTC. Encoded protein: CASSLAGGETQYF.

The chain employs TRBV9 and TRBJ1-2, with D possibly being TRBD1 (5 bases). V dropped 4 bases and J dropped 4 bases, with 11 bases sitting between them. This CDR3 is built from 13 residues. Germline CDR1 and CDR2: SGDLS and YYNGEE. The CDR3 loop is CASSSPGPYGYTF. CDR3 nucleotides: TGTGCCAGCAGCTCACCAGGGCCCTATGGCTACACCTTC. The variable domain in full, with the rest retrieved from reference TRBV9 and TRBJ1-2, is DSGVTQTPKHLITATGQRVTLRCSPRSGDLSVYWYQQSLDQGLQFLIQYYNGEERAKGNILERFSAQQFPDLHSELNLSSLELGDSALYFCASSSPGPYGYTFGSGTRLTVV.

CDR3 in DNA: TGTGCCAGCAGCGTAGGTGCAAGAGCGGGAGGGTACAATGAGCAGTTCTTC. It encodes CASSVGARAGGYNEQFF. J is TRBJ2-1 and V is TRBV9; 10 bases line up with TRBD2. Trimming removed 0 bases from V and 4 bases from J; junction bases left unmatched: 7. This CDR3 is built from 17 residues. Germline V gives CDR1 SGDLS, CDR2 YYNGEE.

The CDR3 nucleotides are TGTGCCTTCTGGGCGCGGGGGGTTTACACTGAAGCTTTCTTT. It translates to CAFWARGVYTEAFF. The genes are TRBV30 and TRBJ1-1; D may be TRBD1 (5 bases). Trimming shortened V by 7 bases and J by 3 bases, and 18 bases separated the two germline ends. CDR1 is GTSNPN, CDR2 SVGIG, per germline (reference sequence). CDR3 length: 14 amino acids.

The gene calls are TRBV29-1 and TRBJ2-5; 7 bases match TRBD2. The germline gives CDR1 SQVTM, CDR2 ANQGSEA. The CDR3 has 10 residues. Germline trimming cut 6 bases from V and 5 bases from J; bases unmatched to any gene: 0. In DNA, the CDR3 is TGCAGCGTCGGGGGGGAGACCCAGTACTTC. It encodes CSVGGETQYF. The variable domain in full, completed from reference TRBV29-1 and TRBJ2-5, reads SAVISQKPSRDICQRGTSLTIQCQVDSQVTMMFWYRQQPGQSLTLIATANQGSEATYESGFVIDKFPISRPNLTFSTLTVSNMSPEDSSIYLCSVGGETQYFGPGTRLLVL.

The chain recombines TRBV11-2 with TRBJ2-7; 8 nucleotides align to TRBD2. The CDR3 extends over 15 amino acids. V shed 0 bases, J shed 9 bases, and the junction held 10 bases outside the gene matches. Germline assignment: CDR1 SGHAT and CDR2 FQNNGV. The CDR3 sequence: CASSLEIAGPSGQYF. DNA for the CDR3: TGTGCCAGCAGCTTAGAAATAGCGGGACCGAGTGGGCAGTACTTC.

The rearrangement links TRBV11-2 to TRBJ1-3; TRBD1 agrees at 7 bases. Germline V gene sequence: CDR1 SGHAT, CDR2 FQNNGV. The junction had 6 bases not matched to a gene; V was cut back by 4 bases and J by 0 bases. This CDR3 contains 16 residues. CDR3 sequence (DNA): TGTGCCAGCAGCTCCCGGGGACAGTACTCTGGAAACACCATATATTTT. It is translated as CASSSRGQYSGNTIYF.

V is TRBV19 and J is TRBJ1-5, with unresolved D. V lost 2 bases and J lost 0, with 5 bases in between. The CDR3 is 14 residues long. Germline CDR1 reads LNHDA; CDR2 reads SQIVND (reference sequence). In DNA, the CDR3 is TGTGCCAGTAGTATATCCATTAGCAATCAGCCCCAGCATTTT. It encodes CASSISISNQPQHF.

The J gene is TRBJ1-2, the V gene TRBV7-9; 7 bases fit TRBD1. With V trimmed by 3 bases and J by 8 bases, 6 bases remained unmatched. The CDR3 is made up of 13 amino acids. Germline V lookup: CDR1 SEHNR, CDR2 FQNEAQ (reference sequence). CDR3 sequence: CASSLTGLGGYTF. CDR3 coding DNA: TGTGCCAGCAGCTTGACAGGGCTAGGAGGCTACACCTTC.

This chain connects TRBV3-1 (or the pseudogene TRBV3-2) to TRBJ2-2; D may be TRBD2 (6 bases). Germline CDR1 is LGHDT and CDR2 is YNNKEL (reference sequence). The CDR3 has 14 residues. Deletions cut 0 bases from V and 6 bases from J, with 8 bases between. CDR3 coding DNA: TGTGCCAGCAGCCAAGACGGGGAGGCCGGGGAGCTGTTTTTT. This sequence encodes CASSQDGEAGELFF.

The chain recombines TRBV10-3 with TRBJ2-7, with D uncertain. Germline V gene sequence: CDR1 ENHRY, CDR2 SYGVKD. Trimming shortened V by 0 bases and J by 4 bases, and 13 bases separated the two germline ends. The CDR3 has 15 amino acids. The CDR3 sequence is CAISESQRKLYEQYF. Here the CDR3 DNA reads TGTGCCATCAGTGAGTCCCAACGGAAGCTGTACGAGCAGTACTTC.

The CDR3 region has the DNA TGTGCCAGCAGTACCCCCCTAGAGACCGGGGAGCTGTTTTTT. Protein sequence: CASSTPLETGELFF. The V call is TRBV6-2 or TRBV6-3, the J call TRBJ2-2; D remains unclear. The length of the CDR3 is 14 residues. Germline V gene sequence: CDR1 MNHEY, CDR2 SVGEGT. The V and J ends lost 5 bases and 5 bases respectively, with 12 bases between them.

The chain couples TRBV6-5 to TRBJ2-1; TRBD2 agrees at 9 bases. The CDR3 is made up of 16 amino acids. V dropped 2 bases and J dropped 4; count of bases not matched to a gene: 6. Germline CDR1 and CDR2: MNHEY and SVGAGI. This CDR3 reads CASSYEAGGLYNEQFF. CDR3 nucleotides: TGTGCCAGCAGTTACGAGGCGGGAGGGCTTTACAATGAGCAGTTCTTC.

The V gene is TRBV24-1, the J gene TRBJ2-3, with 9 bases aligning to TRBD2. Germline CDR1 KGHDR, CDR2 SFDVKD. The CDR3 loop spans 16 amino acids. The J segment lost 4 bases and the V segment lost 1 base, leaving 5 bases of the junction unmatched. CDR3 nucleotide sequence: TGTGCCACCAGTGATTTCGGCGGGAGGGCCTCAGATACGCAGTATTTT. This encodes CATSDFGGRASDTQYF.

The rearrangement joins TRBV7-9 to TRBJ2-1, with TRBD2 matching 10 bases. V shed 5 bases, J shed 4 bases, and the junction held 8 bases outside the gene matches. This CDR3 has 16 residues. Looked up from germline, CDR1 is SEHNR and CDR2 is FQNEAQ (reference sequence). CDR3 sequence: CASSRFSGRGYNEQFF. In DNA form, the CDR3 reads TGTGCCAGCAGCCGGTTCAGCGGGAGGGGGTACAATGAGCAGTTCTTC. The complete variable domain, with remaining parts taken from reference TRBV7-9 and TRBJ2-1, reads DTGVSQNPRHKITKRGQNVTFRCDPISEHNRLYWYRQTLGQGPEFLTYFQNEAQLEKSRLLSDRFSAERPKGSFSTLEIQRTEQGDSAMYLCASSRFSGRGYNEQFFGPGTRLTVL.

This sequence joins TRBV11-1 and TRBJ2-4, with D possibly being TRBD2 (5 bases). V lost 2 bases to trimming and J lost 7 bases, with 15 bases between them. From germline, CDR1 is SGHAT and CDR2 FQDESV (reference sequence). This CDR3 has 15 amino acids. CDR3 sequence reads: CASSLSFAAGNIQYF. The CDR3 DNA follows: TGTGCCAGCAGCTTAAGTTTTGCGGCGGGTAACATTCAGTACTTC.

The chain uses TRBV4-2 and TRBJ1-2, with 8 positions matching TRBD1. This CDR3 has 11 residues. V shed 5 bases, J shed 8 bases, and the junction held 1 base outside the gene matches. The germline V gene has CDR1 LGHNA and CDR2 YNFKEQ. CDR3 in DNA: TGTGCCAGCAGCACAGGGGGAGGCTACACCTTC. Translation: CASSTGGGYTF.

The genes are TRBV7-6 and TRBJ2-2; D possibly corresponds to TRBD1 (5 bases). V lost 5 bases, J lost 8 bases, and 27 bases lay in between. CDR3 length: 18 residues. Germline loops: CDR1 SGHVS, CDR2 FNYEAQ. The chain's CDR3 is CASSPLGRRYRVGGELFF. The CDR3 DNA is TGTGCCAGCAGCCCACTGGGGCGTAGATATCGTGTGGGGGGGGAGCTGTTTTTT.

V gene TRBV7-9 combines with J gene TRBJ1-1; TRBD1 aligns across 8 bases. The V and J ends lost 4 bases and 0 bases, in that order; junction bases with no gene match: 4. The CDR3 extends over 15 amino acids. Looked up from germline, CDR1 is SEHNR and CDR2 is FQNEAQ (reference sequence). This CDR3 reads CASSSIQGVNTEAFF. DNA for the CDR3: TGTGCCAGCAGCTCCATACAGGGGGTGAACACTGAAGCTTTCTTT.